This paragraph covers one TCR beta chain sequence. In its sample, this clonotype was seen a few times. Its antigen has not been determined. Nothing much larger sits one base from this clone, and base qualities are not available. Receptor libraries were prepared by multiplex PCR. Sequencing took place on an Illumina HiSeq 4000. To build TCR beta libraries, CDR3 regions were amplified by Arm-PCR using iRepertoire HTBI primers. Before sequencing, the PCR products underwent gel purification. On the study's bioinformatics: Gene usage analysis of CDR3 amino acid clonotypes relied on the roughly 60 TRBV and 14 TRBJ segments identified across samples. Filtered high-quality paired reads were merged into contigs using COPE and FqMerger. Contigs were aligned with BLAST to IMGT TRBV, TRBD and TRBJ reference genes, and CDR3 was defined per IMGT. Any clonotype with a frequency above 0.1% was counted as a highly expanded clone. Shannon entropy was used to measure repertoire diversity, and the Gini coefficient was used to measure V-J evenness. Public clonotypes were defined as clonotypes shared by more than one individual. The raw public reads went through TCRdb reprocessing: fastp at Q25, MiXCR clone calling, in-frame beta chains kept. For every CDR3 protein sequence, its rows merge into one entry that carries the most common genes and DNA. None of the V and J calls come from the authors' own analysis; TCRdb made them. The sample table records around 480,000 distinct CDR3 sequences; roughly 15% of these occur just once. Of the sample, around 25% is held by the ten largest clones.

This sample was included in a study of regulatory T cells in long-lasting Graves disease (dated by TCRdb to 2020 to 2023). Background on the whole study: In the newly diagnosed Graves' disease group, patients had been taking antithyroid drugs for less than 3 months. The study was registered as a clinical trial and conducted in China. Patients with persistent Graves' disease were compared with patients with newly diagnosed Graves' disease using TCR sequencing and RNA sequencing of peripheral blood. A total of roughly 35 samples underwent TCR sequencing, from about 13 patients with persistent Graves' disease and some 20 patients with newly diagnosed Graves' disease.

The sample's time point label is to be understood as: newly diagnosed GD, antithyroid drugs for less than 3 months. For both TCR sequencing and RNA sequencing, RNA was extracted from PBMCs using TRIzol. The diagnosis of Graves' disease followed American Thyroid Association guidelines. Patients for the study were recruited at an endocrinology department in Xi'an, China. Each patient gave approximately 10 milliliters of peripheral blood, collected in an EDTA anticoagulant tube. Ficoll Paque Plus density gradient separation was used to isolate PBMCs, and no further T cell sorting was performed. An Agilent 2100 Bioanalyzer and agarose gel were used to assess RNA quality, and a NanoDrop 2000 was used to measure RNA concentration. The study at large found these results: The authors acknowledged the small sample size as a limitation that may reduce accuracy. TRBV28, TRBJ1-2 and TRBJ2-5 were preferentially used in persistent disease, while TRBV20-1 and TRBJ2-1 were favored in newly diagnosed disease. Sequencing and analysis were restricted to the TCR beta chain. The study examined only peripheral blood because the primary lesion, thyroid tissue, could not be accessed. Lower TCR Shannon entropy and fewer highly expanded clones were observed in persistent Graves' disease patients than in newly diagnosed patients, which suggested clonal expansion. More public clonotypes were shared among persistent patients (around 3,000) than among newly diagnosed patients (more than 950).

The germline V gene specifies MNHNS as CDR1 and SASEGT as CDR2. From the cysteine up to the phenylalanine, the CDR3 has a length of 12 residues. Only the CDR3 portion is preserved as DNA: 36 bases, with reading frame beginning at the first base. V and J are truncated by 7 bases and 3 bases respectively, leaving an intervening sequence of 9 bases. The sample was also linked to a second study, of T cells in Graves' hyperthyroidism and ophthalmopathy. As the second publication notes: Graves' hyperthyroidism was defined as stable when no progression to ophthalmopathy occurred over 18 months of follow-up. The hyperthyroidism patients were between 18 and 65 years old and newly diagnosed, with a disease duration of less than 2 months. Exclusion was applied to patients with uncontrolled infections, other autoimmune diseases, pregnancy or lactation. Diagnoses were based on clinical symptoms, serum thyroxine and TRAb, thyroid ultrasound and orbital computed tomography. For the first round of RT-PCR on the TCR CDR3, the HTBI primer set was used together with the Qiagen OneStep RT-PCR kit. Most expanded thyroid clonotypes (frequency above 0.001) were also detected in blood, a finding suggesting that blood repertoires may reflect thyroid immune responses. A 13 V-J signature model separated ophthalmopathy from stable hyperthyroidism, with approximately 86% sensitivity and roughly 81% specificity in cross-validation and 80%/75% in testing. During validation, the model predicted progression to ophthalmopathy a median of roughly 7.1 months ahead of onset, with 70.59% sensitivity and 72.22% specificity. To identify TCR V-J signatures that set the groups apart, the researchers used a discovery cohort of about a hundred patients, made up of 40 to 45 with Graves' ophthalmopathy and 57 with stable Graves' hyperthyroidism. Prospective prediction of ophthalmopathy was tested in an independent validation cohort consisting of 18 hyperthyroidism patients and approximately 16 patients who later progressed to ophthalmopathy. The roughly 100 discovery patients were randomly divided into training and test sets at a 7:3 ratio. In more than 5 Graves' hyperthyroidism patients, the study also compared T-cell repertoires from thyroid tissue with T-cell repertoires from blood. After blood sampling, hyperthyroidism patients were treated with methimazole at a starting dose of 30 mg daily, and ophthalmopathy patients were treated with high-dose intravenous methylprednisolone. Libraries were constructed in a second round of multiplex PCR, after which size selection and purification were carried out. Paired-end sequencing of the libraries was performed with 100 bp reads on an Illumina HiSeq2000. SOAPnuke was used to process the raw data, removing reads that contained adapters or uncalled bases, had a mean Phred below 15, or lacked an exact match to the constant primer or identifier. COPE v1.2.5 was used to merge high-quality paired reads, and clonotypes were defined as unique nucleotide sequences. Clonotypes were aligned to IMGT TRBV, TRBD and TRBJ reference segments using MiTCR v1.1. Analysis was restricted to V-J combinations with a frequency above 0.0001, which covered roughly 99% of repertoires. The TCS score was defined as F50 (clonal expansion) divided by E x V (chaos), with BLOSUM62-based TCRdist calculated between CDR3 peptides within each V-J. Welch's t-statistics and random forest reduced around 520 V-J features to 13, which were used in a naive Bayes classifier (R e1071). Sample size was not statistically predetermined, and investigators were not blinded to group allocation. The paper reports TCR Vbeta CDR3 sequencing of more than 120 peripheral blood samples: 40 to 45 ophthalmopathy, roughly 74 hyperthyroidism and around 17 progressor patients.

This clonotype was sampled from a woman aged 35-65 years with Graves disease. Donor details come from another sample of the same person, matched by shared clones. This specimen was peripheral blood mononuclear cells (PBMCs), taken at new diagnosis, from a patient treated with antithyroid drugs. This chain is built from TRBV6-1 and TRBJ1-1; the D gene assignment is ambiguous. The DNA sequence is TGTGCCAGCACAGGCGGTGACACTGAAGCTTTCTTT. Its amino acids are CASTGGDTEAFF.